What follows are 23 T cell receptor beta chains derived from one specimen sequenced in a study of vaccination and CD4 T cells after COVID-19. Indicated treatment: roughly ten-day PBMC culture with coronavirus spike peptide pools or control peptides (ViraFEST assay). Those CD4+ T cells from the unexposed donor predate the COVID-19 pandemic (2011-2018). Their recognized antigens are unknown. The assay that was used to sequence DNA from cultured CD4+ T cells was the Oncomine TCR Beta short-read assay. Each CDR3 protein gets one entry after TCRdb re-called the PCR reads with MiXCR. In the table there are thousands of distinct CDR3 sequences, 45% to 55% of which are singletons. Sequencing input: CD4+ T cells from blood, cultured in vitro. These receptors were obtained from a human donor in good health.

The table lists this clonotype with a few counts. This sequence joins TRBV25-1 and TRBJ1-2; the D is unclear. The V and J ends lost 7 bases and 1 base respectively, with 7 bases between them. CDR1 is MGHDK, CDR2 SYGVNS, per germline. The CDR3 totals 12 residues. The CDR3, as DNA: TGTGCCAGCACCCGGGATAACTATGGCTACACCTTC. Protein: CASTRDNYGYTF.

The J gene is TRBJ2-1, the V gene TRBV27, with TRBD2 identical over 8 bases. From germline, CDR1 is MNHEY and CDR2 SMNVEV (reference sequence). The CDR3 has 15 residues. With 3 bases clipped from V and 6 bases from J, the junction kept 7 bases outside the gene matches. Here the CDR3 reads CASSFPGLAGNEQFF. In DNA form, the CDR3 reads TGTGCCAGCAGTTTCCCAGGACTAGCCGGCAATGAGCAGTTCTTC.

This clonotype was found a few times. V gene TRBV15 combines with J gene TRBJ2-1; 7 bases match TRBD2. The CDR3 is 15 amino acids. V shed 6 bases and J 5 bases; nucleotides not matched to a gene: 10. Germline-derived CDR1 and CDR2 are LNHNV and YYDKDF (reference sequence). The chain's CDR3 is CATRGAAGPHNEQFF. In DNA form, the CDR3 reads TGTGCCACCAGAGGAGCAGCGGGGCCTCACAATGAGCAGTTCTTC.

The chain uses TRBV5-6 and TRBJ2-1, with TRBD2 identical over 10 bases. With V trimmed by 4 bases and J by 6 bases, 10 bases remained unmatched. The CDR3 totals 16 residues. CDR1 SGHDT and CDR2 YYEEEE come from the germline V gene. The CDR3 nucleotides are TGTGCCAGCAGCGCAATGACTAGCGGGTATATCAATGAGCAGTTCTTC. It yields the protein CASSAMTSGYINEQFF.

The CDR3 sequence: CSAKPTATGELFF. The CDR3 nucleotides are TGCAGTGCCAAACCTACTGCGACCGGGGAGCTGTTTTTT. The V call is TRBV20-1, the J call TRBJ2-2; unclear D gene. The V gene's germline CDR1 is DFQATT and CDR2 SNEGSKA (reference sequence). This CDR3 is 13 amino acids long. V lost 6 bases to trimming and J lost 5 bases, with 13 bases between them.

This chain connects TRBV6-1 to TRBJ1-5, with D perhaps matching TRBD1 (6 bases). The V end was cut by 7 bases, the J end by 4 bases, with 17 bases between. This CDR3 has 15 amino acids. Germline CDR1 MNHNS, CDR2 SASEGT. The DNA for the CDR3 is TGTGCCAGCACCAACCCGGGGGGGCGGAATCAGCCCCAGCATTTT. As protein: CASTNPGGRNQPQHF.

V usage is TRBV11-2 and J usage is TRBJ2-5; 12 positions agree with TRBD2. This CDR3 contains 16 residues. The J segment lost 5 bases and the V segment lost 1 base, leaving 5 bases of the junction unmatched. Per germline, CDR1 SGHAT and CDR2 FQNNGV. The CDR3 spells CASSLALAGGLETQYF. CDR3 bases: TGTGCCAGCAGCTTAGCCCTAGCGGGGGGGCTGGAGACCCAGTACTTC.

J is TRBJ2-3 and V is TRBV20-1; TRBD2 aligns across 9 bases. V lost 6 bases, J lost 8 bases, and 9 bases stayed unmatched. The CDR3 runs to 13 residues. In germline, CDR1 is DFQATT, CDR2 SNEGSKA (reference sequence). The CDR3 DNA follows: TGCAGTGCCTCGCGGGGGGGCCTGGGTACGCAGTATTTT. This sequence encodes CSASRGGLGTQYF.

CDR3: CASSVGLDRTYEQYF. The CDR3 DNA sequence: TGTGCCAGCAGCGTCGGTCTGGACAGAACCTACGAGCAGTACTTC. V is TRBV9 and J is TRBJ2-7; D may be TRBD1 (6 bases). The CDR3 spans 15 residues. Looked up from germline, CDR1 is SGDLS and CDR2 is YYNGEE. V was cut by 2 bases and J by 2 bases, with 14 bases left in between.

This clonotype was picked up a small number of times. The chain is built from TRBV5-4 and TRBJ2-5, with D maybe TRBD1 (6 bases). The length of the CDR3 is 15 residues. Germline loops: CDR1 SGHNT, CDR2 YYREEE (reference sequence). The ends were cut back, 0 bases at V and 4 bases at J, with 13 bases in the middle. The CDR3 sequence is CASSLERGNSETQYF. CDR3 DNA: TGTGCCAGCAGCTTGGAGAGGGGGAATTCAGAGACCCAGTACTTC.

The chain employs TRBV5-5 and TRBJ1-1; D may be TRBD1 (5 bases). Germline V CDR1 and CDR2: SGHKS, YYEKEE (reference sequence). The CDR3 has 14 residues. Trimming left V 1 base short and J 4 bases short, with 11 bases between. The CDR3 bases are TGTGCCAGCAGCTTGCTAGGACAACCCACTGAAGCTTTCTTT. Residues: CASSLLGQPTEAFF.

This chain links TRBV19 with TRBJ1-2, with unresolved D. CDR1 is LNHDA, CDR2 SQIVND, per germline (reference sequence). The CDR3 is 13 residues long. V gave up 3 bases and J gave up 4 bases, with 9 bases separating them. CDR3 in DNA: TGTGCCAGTAGTATTCAGGAGAGCTATGGCTACACCTTC. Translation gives CASSIQESYGYTF.

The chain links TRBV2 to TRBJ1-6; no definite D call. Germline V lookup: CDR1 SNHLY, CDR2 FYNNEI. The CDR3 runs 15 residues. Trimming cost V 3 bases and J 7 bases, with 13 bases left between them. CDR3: CASSDPRPLNSPLHF. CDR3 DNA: TGTGCCAGCAGTGACCCTCGTCCGTTAAATTCACCCCTCCACTTT. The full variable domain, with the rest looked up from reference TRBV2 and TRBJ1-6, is EPEVTQTPSHQVTQMGQEVILRCVPISNHLYFYWYRQILGQKVEFLVSFYNNEISEKSEIFDDQFSVERPDGSNFTLKIRSTKLEDSAMYFCASSDPRPLNSPLHFGNGTRLTVT.

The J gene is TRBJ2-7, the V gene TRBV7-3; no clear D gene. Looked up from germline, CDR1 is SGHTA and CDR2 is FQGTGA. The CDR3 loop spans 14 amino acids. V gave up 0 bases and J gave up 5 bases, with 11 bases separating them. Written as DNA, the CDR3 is TGTGCCAGCAGCTTAACTGCCCCCTATAACGAGCAGTACTTC. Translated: CASSLTAPYNEQYF.

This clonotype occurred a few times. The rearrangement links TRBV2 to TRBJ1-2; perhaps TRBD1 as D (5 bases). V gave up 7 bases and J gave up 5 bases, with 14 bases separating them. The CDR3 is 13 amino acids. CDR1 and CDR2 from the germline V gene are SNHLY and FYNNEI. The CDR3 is CASTPREGYGYTF. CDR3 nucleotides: TGTGCCAGCACCCCCAGGGAAGGGTATGGCTACACCTTC.

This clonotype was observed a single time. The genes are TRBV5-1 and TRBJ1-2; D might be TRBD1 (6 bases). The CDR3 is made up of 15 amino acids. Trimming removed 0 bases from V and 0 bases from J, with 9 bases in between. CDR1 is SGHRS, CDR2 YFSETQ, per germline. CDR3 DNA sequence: TGCGCCAGCAGCTTGGGGAACAGGGCTAACTATGGCTACACCTTC. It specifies CASSLGNRANYGYTF. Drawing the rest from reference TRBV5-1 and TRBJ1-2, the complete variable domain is KAGVTQTPRYLIKTRGQQVTLSCSPISGHRSVSWYQQTPGQGLQFLFEYFSETQRNKGNFPGRFSGRQFSNSRSEMNVSTLELGDSALYLCASSLGNRANYGYTFGSGTRLTVV.

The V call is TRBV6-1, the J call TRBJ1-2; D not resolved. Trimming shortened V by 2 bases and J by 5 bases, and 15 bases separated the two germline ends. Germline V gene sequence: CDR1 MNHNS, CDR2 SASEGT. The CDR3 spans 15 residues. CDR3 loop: CASSESLDKIYGYTF. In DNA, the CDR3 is TGTGCCAGCAGTGAATCGCTAGACAAGATATATGGCTACACCTTC.

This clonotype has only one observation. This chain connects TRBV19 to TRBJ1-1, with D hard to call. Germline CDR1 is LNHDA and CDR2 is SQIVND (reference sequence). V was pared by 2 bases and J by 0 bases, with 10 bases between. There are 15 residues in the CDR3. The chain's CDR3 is CASSISGGLNTEAFF. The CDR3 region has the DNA TGTGCCAGTAGTATATCTGGTGGTCTGAACACTGAAGCTTTCTTT.

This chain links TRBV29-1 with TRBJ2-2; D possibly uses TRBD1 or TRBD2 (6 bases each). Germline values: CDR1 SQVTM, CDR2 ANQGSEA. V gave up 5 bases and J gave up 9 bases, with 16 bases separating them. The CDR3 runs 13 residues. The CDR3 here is CSVTIFGGRELFF. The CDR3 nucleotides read TGCAGCGTTACCATCTTCGGGGGCAGGGAGCTGTTTTTT.

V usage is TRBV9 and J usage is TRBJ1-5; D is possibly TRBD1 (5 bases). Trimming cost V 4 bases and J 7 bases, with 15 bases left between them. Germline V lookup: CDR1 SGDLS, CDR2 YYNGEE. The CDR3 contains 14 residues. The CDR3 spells CASSSVGGGQPQHF. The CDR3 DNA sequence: TGTGCCAGCAGCTCAGTCGGGGGTGGACAGCCCCAGCATTTT. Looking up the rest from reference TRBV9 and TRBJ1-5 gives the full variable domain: DSGVTQTPKHLITATGQRVTLRCSPRSGDLSVYWYQQSLDQGLQFLIQYYNGEERAKGNILERFSAQQFPDLHSELNLSSLELGDSALYFCASSSVGGGQPQHFGDGTRLSIL.

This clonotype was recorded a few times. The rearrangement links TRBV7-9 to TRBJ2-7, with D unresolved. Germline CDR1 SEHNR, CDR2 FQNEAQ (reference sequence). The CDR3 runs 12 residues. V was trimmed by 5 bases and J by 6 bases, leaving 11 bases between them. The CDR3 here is CASSIGSTEQYF. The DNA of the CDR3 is TGTGCCAGCAGCATTGGAAGTACCGAGCAGTACTTC.

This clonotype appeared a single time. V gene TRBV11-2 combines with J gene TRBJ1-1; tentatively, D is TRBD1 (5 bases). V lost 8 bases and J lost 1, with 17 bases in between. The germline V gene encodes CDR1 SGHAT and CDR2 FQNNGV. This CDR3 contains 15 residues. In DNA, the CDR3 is TGTGCCAGCCGAAAACCGGGACGTAGGAACACTGAAGCTTTCTTT. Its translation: CASRKPGRRNTEAFF.

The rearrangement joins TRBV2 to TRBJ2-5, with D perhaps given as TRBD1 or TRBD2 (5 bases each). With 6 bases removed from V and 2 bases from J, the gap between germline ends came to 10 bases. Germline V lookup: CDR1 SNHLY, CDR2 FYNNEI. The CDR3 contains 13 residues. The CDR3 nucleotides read TGTGCCAGCAGCCTGGGGGTTCAAGAGACCCAGTACTTC. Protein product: CASSLGVQETQYF. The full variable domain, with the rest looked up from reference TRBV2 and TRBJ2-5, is EPEVTQTPSHQVTQMGQEVILRCVPISNHLYFYWYRQILGQKVEFLVSFYNNEISEKSEIFDDQFSVERPDGSNFTLKIRSTKLEDSAMYFCASSLGVQETQYFGPGTRLLVL.